This record concerns one T cell receptor (beta chain) sequence. This clonotype was recorded many times. No cognate antigen has been identified for it. The sample holds no much larger clone one base away, and base qualities are not on file. The CDR3 runs 15 amino acids, cysteine and phenylalanine included. The CDR3 DNA has 45 bases and is translated from base 1. A distance of 11 bases separates the germline ends of V and J, which lose 3 bases and 0 bases respectively. CDR1 KGHSH and CDR2 LQKENI were looked up in the germline V gene. The library was built by means of multiplex PCR. Sequenced on an Illumina HiSeq 4000. CDR3 regions were amplified by Arm-PCR with iRepertoire HTBI primers to construct TCR beta libraries. Gel purification was performed on PCR products prior to sequencing. The authors' analysis ran thus. A total of 62 TRBV and 14 TRBJ segments were identified across samples and were used for gene usage analysis of CDR3 amino acid clonotypes. Filtered high-quality paired reads were merged into contigs using COPE and FqMerger. Contigs were aligned with BLAST to IMGT TRBV, TRBD and TRBJ reference genes, and CDR3 was defined per IMGT. Highly expanded clones were defined as clonotypes with a frequency above 0.1%. Shannon entropy was used to measure repertoire diversity, and the Gini coefficient was used to measure V-J evenness. Public clonotypes were defined as clonotypes shared by more than one individual. TCRdb reran the public reads through fastp at Q25 and MiXCR, keeping productive beta chains. Every distinct CDR3 protein forms one entry, paired with its most common genes and DNA. TCRdb's processing, not the study's, gives the V and J calls here. Counted in this sample were around 460,000 distinct CDR3 sequences; 12% to 15% of them appeared once. Of the sample, over 15% is held by the ten largest clones.

The data were taken from a study of regulatory T cells in long-lasting Graves disease (dated by TCRdb to the early 2020s). Concerning the study at large: Patients with newly diagnosed Graves' disease had been on antithyroid drugs for under 3 months. Peripheral blood TCR sequencing and RNA sequencing compared persistent Graves' disease patients with newly diagnosed Graves' disease patients. The study was conducted in China and was registered as a clinical trial. A total of around 35 samples underwent TCR sequencing, from 13 patients with persistent Graves' disease and approximately 20 patients with newly diagnosed Graves' disease.

What the work shows at the level of the full study, not this receptor alone: Only the TCR beta chain was sequenced and analyzed. TRBV28, TRBJ1-2 and TRBJ2-5 were preferentially used in persistent disease, while TRBV20-1 and TRBJ2-1 were favored in newly diagnosed disease. As a limitation, the authors acknowledged that the small sample size may reduce accuracy. Patients with persistent disease shared more public clonotypes (approximately 2,500) than newly diagnosed patients did (more than 900). Lower TCR Shannon entropy and fewer highly expanded clones were observed in persistent Graves' disease patients than in newly diagnosed patients, which suggested clonal expansion. The study examined only peripheral blood because the primary lesion, thyroid tissue, could not be accessed.

Reading the label with the study, this specimen's time point is: newly diagnosed GD, antithyroid drugs for less than 3 months. For both TCR sequencing and RNA sequencing, RNA was extracted from PBMCs using TRIzol. The diagnosis of Graves' disease was made according to American Thyroid Association guidelines. Recruitment of patients was carried out at an endocrinology department in Xi'an, China. Each patient gave approximately 10 milliliters of peripheral blood, collected in an EDTA anticoagulant tube. Ficoll Paque Plus density gradient separation was used to isolate PBMCs, and no further T cell sorting was performed. An Agilent 2100 Bioanalyzer and agarose gel were used to assess RNA quality, and a NanoDrop 2000 was used to measure RNA concentration. The same sample was also studied in work on T cells in Graves' hyperthyroidism and ophthalmopathy. According to the second study: Stable Graves' hyperthyroidism was defined as the absence of progression to ophthalmopathy over 18 months of follow-up. Hyperthyroidism patients were aged 18 to 65 years and newly diagnosed, with disease duration of less than 2 months. Exclusion was applied to patients with uncontrolled infections, other autoimmune diseases, pregnancy or lactation. Clinical symptoms, serum thyroxine and TRAb, thyroid ultrasound, and orbital computed tomography formed the basis for the diagnoses. A first-round RT-PCR of the TCR CDR3 used the HTBI primer set with the Qiagen OneStep RT-PCR kit. Most expanded thyroid clonotypes (frequency above 0.001) were also found in blood, which suggests that blood repertoires may mirror thyroid immune responses. In cross-validation, a model built on a 13 V-J signature told ophthalmopathy apart from stable hyperthyroidism with under 90% sensitivity and roughly 82% specificity, and in testing the same model reached 80%/75%. In validation, progression to ophthalmopathy was predicted by the model with 70.59% sensitivity and 72% to 85% specificity, a median of approximately 6.5 months before onset. A discovery cohort of roughly 100 patients, fewer than 50 with Graves' ophthalmopathy and roughly 59 with stable Graves' hyperthyroidism, was used to find distinguishing TCR V-J signatures. Prospective prediction of ophthalmopathy was tested in an independent validation cohort consisting of 18 hyperthyroidism patients and some 16 patients who later progressed to ophthalmopathy. For training and testing, the 110 or so patients in the discovery cohort were randomly divided in a 7:3 ratio. Thyroid tissue and blood T-cell repertoires from six Graves' hyperthyroidism patients were also compared in the study. After sampling, hyperthyroidism patients received methimazole starting at 30 mg daily, and ophthalmopathy patients received high-dose intravenous methylprednisolone. Libraries were constructed in a second round of multiplex PCR, after which size selection and purification were performed. Paired-end sequencing of the libraries was performed with 100 bp reads on an Illumina HiSeq2000. Raw data were processed with SOAPnuke, discarding reads with adapters, uncalled bases, mean Phred below 15, or no exact constant-primer or identifier match. COPE v1.2.5 was used to merge high-quality paired reads, and clonotypes were defined as unique nucleotide sequences. MiTCR v1.1 was used to align the clonotypes against IMGT TRBV, TRBD and TRBJ reference segments. Only V-J combinations with frequency above 0.0001, covering about 99% of repertoires, were analysed. The TCS score was defined as F50 (clonal expansion) divided by E x V (chaos), with BLOSUM62-based TCRdist calculated between CDR3 peptides within each V-J. Welch's t-statistics and random forest reduced several hundred V-J features to 10 to 15, which were used in a naive Bayes classifier (R e1071). Sample size was not statistically predetermined, and blinding of investigators to group allocation was not performed. The paper reports TCR Vbeta CDR3 sequencing of approximately 140 peripheral blood samples: approximately 41 ophthalmopathy, fewer than 80 hyperthyroidism and about 17 progressor patients.

The sequence was obtained from a woman aged 50 to 60 with Graves disease. Donor details come from another sample of the same person, matched by shared clones. Rearrangement joined TRBV18 to TRBJ1-1; the best D guess is TRBD1, with 6 bases matching. The specimen was peripheral blood mononuclear cells (PBMCs), collected at new diagnosis, from a patient treated with antithyroid drugs. The CDR3 loop reads CASSPGGAMNTEAFF. The DNA sequence is given as TGTGCCAGCTCACCTGGGGGGGCGATGAACACTGAAGCTTTCTTT.